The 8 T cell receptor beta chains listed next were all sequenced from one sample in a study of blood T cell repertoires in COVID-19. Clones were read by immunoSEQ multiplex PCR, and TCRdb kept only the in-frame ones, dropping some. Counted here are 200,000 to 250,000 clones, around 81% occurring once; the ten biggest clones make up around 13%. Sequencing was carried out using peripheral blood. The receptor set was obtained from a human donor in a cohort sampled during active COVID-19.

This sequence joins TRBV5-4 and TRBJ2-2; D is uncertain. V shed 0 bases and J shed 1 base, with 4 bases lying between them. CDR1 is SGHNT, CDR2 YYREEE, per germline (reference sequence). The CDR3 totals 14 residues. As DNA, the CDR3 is TGTGCCAGCAGCTTGGTCAGGAACACCGGGGAGCTGTTTTTT. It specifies CASSLVRNTGELFF.

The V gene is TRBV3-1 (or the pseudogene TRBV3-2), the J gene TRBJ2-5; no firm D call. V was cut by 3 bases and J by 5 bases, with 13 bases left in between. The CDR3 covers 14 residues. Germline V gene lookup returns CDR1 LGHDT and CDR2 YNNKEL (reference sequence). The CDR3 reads CASSHLATGETQYF. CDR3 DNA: TGTGCCAGCAGCCACCTCGCAACGGGTGAGACCCAGTACTTC.

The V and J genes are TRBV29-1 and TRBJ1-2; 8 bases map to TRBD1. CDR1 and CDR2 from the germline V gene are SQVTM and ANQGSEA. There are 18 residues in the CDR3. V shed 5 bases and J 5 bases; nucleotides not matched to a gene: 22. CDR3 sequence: CSVTNPQGAKGSSYGYTF. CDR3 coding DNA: TGCAGCGTTACCAACCCCCAGGGGGCGAAGGGATCTAGTTATGGCTACACCTTC. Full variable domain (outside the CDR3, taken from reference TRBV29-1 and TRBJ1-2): SAVISQKPSRDICQRGTSLTIQCQVDSQVTMMFWYRQQPGQSLTLIATANQGSEATYESGFVIDKFPISRPNLTFSTLTVSNMSPEDSSIYLCSVTNPQGAKGSSYGYTFGSGTRLTVV.

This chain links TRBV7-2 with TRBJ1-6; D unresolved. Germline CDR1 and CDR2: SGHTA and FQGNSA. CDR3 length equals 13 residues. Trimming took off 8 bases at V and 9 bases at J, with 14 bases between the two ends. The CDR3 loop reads CASGPQAGSPLHF. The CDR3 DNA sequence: TGTGCCAGCGGTCCGCAAGCTGGTTCACCCCTCCACTTT. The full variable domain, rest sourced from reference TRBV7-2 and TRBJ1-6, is GAGVSQSPSNKVTEKGKDVELRCDPISGHTALYWYRQSLGQGLEFLIYFQGNSAPDKSGLPSDRFSAERTGGSVSTLTIQRTQQEDSAVYLCASGPQAGSPLHFGNGTRLTVT.

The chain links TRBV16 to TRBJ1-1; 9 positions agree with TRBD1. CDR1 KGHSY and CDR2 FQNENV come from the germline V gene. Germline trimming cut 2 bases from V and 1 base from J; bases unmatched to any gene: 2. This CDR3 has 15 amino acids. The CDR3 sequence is CASSQGQGPNTEAFF. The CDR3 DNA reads TGTGCCAGCAGCCAAGGACAGGGGCCGAACACTGAAGCTTTCTTT.

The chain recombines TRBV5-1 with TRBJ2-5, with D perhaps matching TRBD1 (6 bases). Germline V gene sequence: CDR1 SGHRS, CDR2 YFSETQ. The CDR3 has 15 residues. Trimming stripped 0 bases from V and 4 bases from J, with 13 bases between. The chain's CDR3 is CASSLGQGSIETQYF. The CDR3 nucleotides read TGCGCCAGCAGCTTGGGGCAGGGGAGTATAGAGACCCAGTACTTC.

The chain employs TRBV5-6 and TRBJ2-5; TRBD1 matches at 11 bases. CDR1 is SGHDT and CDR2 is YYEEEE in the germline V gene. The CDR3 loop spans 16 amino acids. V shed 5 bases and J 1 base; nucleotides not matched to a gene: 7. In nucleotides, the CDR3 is TGTGCCAGCAGTCCCGGGACAGGGGGGGTCCAAGAGACCCAGTACTTC. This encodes CASSPGTGGVQETQYF.

CDR3 region: CATGLGQGGETQYF. The CDR3 nucleotides read TGTGCCACCGGACTAGGACAGGGCGGCGAGACCCAGTACTTC. This chain connects TRBV24-1 to TRBJ2-5; D is perhaps TRBD1 (8 bases). V dropped 9 bases and J dropped 5 bases, with 18 bases sitting between them. This CDR3 is built from 14 residues. Germline CDR1 is KGHDR and CDR2 is SFDVKD.